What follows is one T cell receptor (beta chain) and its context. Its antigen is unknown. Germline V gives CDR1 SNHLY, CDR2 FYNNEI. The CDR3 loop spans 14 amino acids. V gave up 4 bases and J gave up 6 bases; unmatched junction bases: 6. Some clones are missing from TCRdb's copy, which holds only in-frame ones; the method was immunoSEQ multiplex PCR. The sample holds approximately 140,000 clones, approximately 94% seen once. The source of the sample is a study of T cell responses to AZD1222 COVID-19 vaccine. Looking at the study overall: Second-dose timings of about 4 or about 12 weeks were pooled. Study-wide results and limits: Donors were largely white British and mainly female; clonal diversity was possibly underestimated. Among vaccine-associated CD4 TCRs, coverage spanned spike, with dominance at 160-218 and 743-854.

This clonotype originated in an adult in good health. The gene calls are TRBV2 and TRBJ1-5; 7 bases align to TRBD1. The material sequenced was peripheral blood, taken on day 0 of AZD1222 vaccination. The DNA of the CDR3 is TGTGCCAGCAGTGTGGAGGGGGCCGGTCAGCCCCAGCATTTT. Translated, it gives CASSVEGAGQPQHF.